This T cell receptor (beta chain) was identified in a study of T cell changes during pregnancy in multiple sclerosis. Libraries were prepared by immunoSEQ multiplex PCR; TCRdb keeps only in-frame clonotypes and omits some of them. The sample has approximately 93,000 clones; less than 95% are singletons. This clonotype was obtained from a female donor in good health, enrolled as a control in a pregnancy study. This material consisted of peripheral blood, taken in the first trimester of pregnancy.

The CDR3 region has the DNA TGTGCCACCAGCAGAGCCCAGGGAACATACGAGCAGTACTTC. Translating it yields CATSRAQGTYEQYF. The rearrangement joins TRBV15 to TRBJ2-7; D might be TRBD1 (5 bases). CDR1 LNHNV and CDR2 YYDKDF come from the germline V gene (reference sequence). The CDR3 is 14 amino acids. V gave up 1 base and J gave up 4 bases, with 11 bases separating them.